This T cell receptor beta chain was obtained from a study of blood T cells in healthy people across ages (dated by TCRdb to between 2014 and 2017). At the level of the whole study: In model experiments, template switching captured about one uniquely barcoded TCR beta cDNA molecule for every two T cells. Age-related changes in TCR beta repertoire diversity were measured in the study by deep sequencing normalized with unique cDNA molecular identifiers. For two donors (one aged 18 to 30 and one aged 80 or older), the study analyzed two additional independent replicas of 1 million unique cDNA reads from the same blood draw. The donors were divided into four age groups: young (average 16 years), middle-aged (roughly 42), aged (approximately 62) and long-lived (nearly 85). Donors of different ages were randomly distributed across sequencing lanes to avoid experimental bias. Overall results and qualifications from the work: Observed TCR beta diversity per million T cells fell roughly linearly with age, and a significant reduction was already apparent by age about 36. Donor CMV infection status was unknown, potentially confounding age-related changes in expanded clonotypes. Estimates of total diversity from one million sequenced T cells were regarded as lower bounds and underestimates. Since profiling was done on bulk unsorted PBMCs, naive and antigen-experienced compartments could not be conclusively compared. There was a strong correlation between observed TCR beta diversity and the percentage of naive T cells measured by flow cytometry. The long-lived group showed more naive CD4+ T cells, fewer expanded clones and increased TCR diversity than the aged group, suggesting age selection.

This clonotype came up a few times. Its antigen target is currently unknown. Qualities for individual bases were not recorded, and no much larger clone is one base off. Library preparation employed 5' RACE. This sample was sequenced with an Illumina HiSeq 2500. A second PCR of about 6 to 12 cycles was run with a J-beta primer mix and a sample-barcoded 5' primer. Each TCR beta cDNA molecule received a unique molecular identifier from a template-switch 5' adaptor carrying 12 random nucleotides. Each sample yielded at least 2.5 million CDR3-containing paired-end reads. First-strand cDNA synthesis was performed from all RNA using the Mint cDNA synthesis kit, with priming by a TRBC-specific oligonucleotide. All cDNA was treated with uracil-DNA glycosylase and then went through a first 18-cycle PCR with the universal primers M1SS and BC2_uni_R. The paper's processing steps were these. For normalization, 1 million high-quality reads, each with a distinct molecular identifier, were randomly selected from each sample. Reads with shared molecular identifiers were discarded instead of being binned into consensus sequences. MiTCR, run with a Q25 quality threshold and the strictest error-elimination algorithm, handled CDR3 identification, clonotype clustering and error correction. A nonparametric unseen species model using Euler transformation provided a lower-bound estimate of total TCR beta diversity. Clones were called with MiXCR by TCRdb after fastp trimmed the public reads at Q25, and only in-frame beta chains were retained. Duplicate CDR3 protein sequences are folded into a single record with the most common DNA and genes. These V and J calls are TCRdb output, not the study's own analysis. Recorded for this sample are 800,000 to 1,000,000 distinct CDR3 sequences; about 48% of them occurred a single time. About an eighth of the sample is in the top ten clones.

Donors were 40 or so systemically healthy Caucasian individuals from Russia aged 6 to 90 years. Each donor gave about 9.7 milliliters of peripheral blood, drawn into EDTA-treated Vacutainer tubes. Ficoll-Paque density-gradient centrifugation was used to isolate PBMCs, with at least 6 million per sample. Total RNA, at least 6 micrograms per sample, was extracted from PBMCs with Trizol reagent. For every donor, an aliquot of PBMCs went through flow cytometry to measure the percentages of naive CD45RAhigh/CD27high T cells. V drops 1 base and J drops 5 bases, leaving 11 bases in between. Via the germline V gene (reference sequence), CDR1 is DFQATT and CDR2 SNEGSKA. The CDR3 has 13 amino acids, counting the end cysteine and phenylalanine. The entry retains the CDR3 DNA only, 39 bases that are in frame from base 1.

The receptor comes from a man aged 30-40 years in good health. The chain couples TRBV20-1 to TRBJ2-5; the best D guess is TRBD1, with 5 bases matching. Sample: blood. At the DNA level, the sequence is TGCAGTGCTAGAGGACAGATGGGGGAGACCCAGTACTTC. Translated, it gives CSARGQMGETQYF.